This T cell receptor beta chain stems from a study of blood T cell repertoires in COVID-19. For the study at large: Researchers got acute and convalescent COVID-19 samples from the United States, Italy and Spain. From T cells, B-cell-depleted T cells, or PBMCs came the material, which was cDNA or gDNA.

Only in-frame clones appear in the TCRdb table, and some are missing; sequencing was by immunoSEQ multiplex PCR. The data show 250,000 to 300,000 clones, with just over 90% seen just once and roughly 2% held by the top ten. The CDR3 spans 17 residues. J lost 0 bases, V lost 3 bases, and 8 bases had no gene match. Germline-derived CDR1 and CDR2 are LGHDT and YNNKEL (reference sequence). The chain joins TRBV3-1 (or the pseudogene TRBV3-2) to TRBJ2-7; 10 positions agree with TRBD2. Sequencing input: PBMCs or T cells enriched from blood (not recorded which). This sequence originates from a woman aged 40 to 50 with acute COVID-19. CDR3 sequence reads: CASSQVLAGATSYEQYF. The CDR3 nucleotides are TGTGCCAGCAGCCAGGTTCTAGCGGGGGCCACCTCCTACGAGCAGTACTTC.